Below, 25 T cell receptor beta chains from the same sample are listed, as sequenced in a study of T cell repertoires in cytomegalovirus infection. MiXCR, applied by TCRdb to the reads, yields one record per CDR3 protein. This sample has 700,000 to 900,000 distinct CDR3 sequences, with 25% to 30% found just once. No cognate antigen is known for these TCRs. The sequencing here drew on cultured CD8+ T cells from PBMCs, taken from culture after CMV antigen stimulation. These receptors came from a human donor in good health (CMV status not recorded). Some clones in this sample may be carry-over from other donors' samples.

This clonotype was counted many times. V and J are TRBV19 and TRBJ1-1; D unresolved. Germline CDR1 reads LNHDA; CDR2 reads SQIVND (reference sequence). The CDR3 contains 13 residues. V was shortened by 3 bases and J by 1 base, with 6 bases between the two germline ends. CDR3 protein: CASSISANTEAFF. CDR3 sequence (DNA): TGTGCCAGTAGTATCTCCGCGAACACTGAAGCTTTCTTT.

The rearrangement links TRBV7-9 to TRBJ2-3; no clear D gene. The germline CDR1 and CDR2 sequences are SEHNR and FQNEAQ (reference sequence). The CDR3 is 12 amino acids. Trimming left V 10 bases short and J 0 bases short, with 8 bases between. The CDR3 nucleotides are TGTGCCACTCGCACTAGCACAGATACGCAGTATTTT. Amino acids: CATRTSTDTQYF.

This clonotype has a handful of counts. The gene calls are TRBV6-2 or TRBV6-3 and TRBJ2-5; either TRBD1 or TRBD2 may supply D (5 bases each). CDR3 length equals 13 residues. Trimming pared 8 bases from V and 3 bases from J, leaving 13 bases between. The germline V gene has CDR1 MNHEY and CDR2 SVGEGT. This chain's CDR3 is CASGTGTKETQYF. The CDR3 DNA reads as TGTGCCAGCGGAACCGGGACGAAAGAGACCCAGTACTTC.

This clonotype was counted a few times. The chain is built from TRBV6-1 and TRBJ1-1; tentative D call: TRBD1 (6 bases). With 3 bases removed from V and 3 bases from J, the gap between germline ends came to 11 bases. Germline CDR1 reads MNHNS; CDR2 reads SASEGT. The CDR3 has 14 amino acids. CDR3 residues: CASSELDSYTEAFF. As DNA, the CDR3 is TGTGCCAGCAGTGAGTTGGACAGCTACACTGAAGCTTTCTTT.

V usage is TRBV27 and J usage is TRBJ1-4, with D unclear. V was trimmed by 3 bases and J by 0 bases, leaving 8 bases between them. The CDR3 totals 15 residues. The germline CDR1 and CDR2 sequences are MNHEY and SMNVEV (reference sequence). The DNA of the CDR3 is TGTGCCAGCAGTTTCTCAGCTGCAACTAATGAAAAACTGTTTTTT. It codes for CASSFSAATNEKLFF.

V and J are TRBV11-3 and TRBJ1-5; tentative D call: TRBD1 (5 bases). Germline-derived CDR1 and CDR2 are SGHNT and YENEEA. With 6 bases removed from V and 0 bases from J, the gap between germline ends came to 24 bases. CDR3 length equals 19 residues. This CDR3 reads CASSLSAGHGVYSNQPQHF. CDR3 DNA sequence: TGTGCCAGCAGTCTATCGGCAGGGCACGGGGTCTATAGCAATCAGCCCCAGCATTTT.

J is TRBJ2-1 and V is TRBV7-2; TRBD2 aligns across 7 bases. Germline V gene data show CDR1 as SGHTA and CDR2 as FQGNSA. This CDR3 has 12 residues. Losses at the gene ends were 10 bases for V and 6 bases for J; bases not matched to a gene: 6. As DNA, the CDR3 is TGTGCCAAAGGGAGGGAAGGCAATGAGCAGTTCTTC. Amino acid sequence: CAKGREGNEQFF.

This clonotype was picked up many times. J is TRBJ2-7 and V is TRBV7-6; TRBD1 might be the D (6 bases). Trimming stripped 1 base from V and 3 bases from J, with 10 bases between. CDR3 length: 14 residues. Germline CDR1 SGHVS, CDR2 FNYEAQ. The CDR3 DNA reads TGTGCCAGCAGCTTAGGACAGGCACACTACGAGCAGTACTTC. The encoded protein is CASSLGQAHYEQYF.

This clonotype was detected a few times. The chain recombines TRBV20-1 with TRBJ2-3, with 8 bases fitting TRBD2. Germline V gene data show CDR1 as DFQATT and CDR2 as SNEGSKA (reference sequence). The CDR3 spans 13 residues. The V and J ends lost 5 bases and 5 bases, in that order; junction bases with no gene match: 6. The CDR3 here is CSAPGGPEDTQYF. In DNA, the CDR3 is TGCAGTGCTCCGGGGGGGCCAGAAGATACGCAGTATTTT.

The table lists this clonotype with a few counts. The chain combines TRBV11-2 with TRBJ2-5; D is undetermined. The CDR3 is made up of 14 amino acids. Germline V gives CDR1 SGHAT, CDR2 FQNNGV. V was trimmed by 2 bases and J by 1 base, leaving 8 bases between them. The CDR3 coding sequence is TGTGCCAGCAGCTTATGGGTAGGCCAAGAGACCCAGTACTTC. Amino acids: CASSLWVGQETQYF.

For this clonotype: At one of its ends the junction is not consistent with the germline gene, which may arise from a read error. The CDR3 DNA follows: TGTGCTAGCAGCTTAGTTGTAGGAGACTACAATGAGCAGTTCTTC. This translates into CASSLVVGDYNEQFF. The rearrangement uses TRBV7-7 and TRBJ2-1; no clear D gene. Per the germline V gene, CDR1 is SSHAT and CDR2 is FNYEAQ (reference sequence). The CDR3 is 15 residues long.

The chain has TRBV7-2 and TRBJ2-3, with 8 bases matching TRBD2. Germline V gene data show CDR1 as SGHTA and CDR2 as FQGNSA. The length of the CDR3 is 15 residues. V dropped 2 bases and J dropped 3; count of bases not matched to a gene: 4. CDR3 nucleotides: TGTGCCAGCAGCTTAATAACGGGGGGGACAGATACGCAGTATTTT. It yields the protein CASSLITGGTDTQYF.

V gene TRBV29-1 combines with J gene TRBJ2-1; D not resolved. Deletions cut 6 bases from V and 5 bases from J, with 11 bases between. This CDR3 has 12 amino acids. Germline V gene lookup returns CDR1 SQVTM and CDR2 ANQGSEA. CDR3 in DNA: TGCAGCGTCCCCCGCAGCAACAATGAGCAGTTCTTC. It codes for CSVPRSNNEQFF.

This rearrangement joins TRBV7-2 to TRBJ2-6, with D perhaps matching TRBD1 (6 bases). Trimming stripped 8 bases from V and 3 bases from J, with 17 bases between. The CDR3 has 16 amino acids. Germline-derived CDR1 and CDR2 are SGHTA and FQGNSA. The CDR3 sequence: CASGYPSGVGANVLTF. CDR3 sequence (DNA): TGTGCCAGCGGTTACCCCTCAGGGGTTGGGGCCAACGTCCTGACTTTC.

The V call is TRBV6-4, the J call TRBJ2-2, with TRBD1 identical over 9 bases. Trimming removed 8 bases from V and 5 bases from J; junction bases left unmatched: 3. Germline CDR1 MRHNA, CDR2 SNTAGT. There are 13 residues in the CDR3. The CDR3 nucleotides are TGTGCCAGCGCGGGACAGGGAACCGGGGAGCTGTTTTTT. It specifies CASAGQGTGELFF.

J is TRBJ2-5 and V is TRBV5-6; D gene uncertain. The CDR3 extends over 13 amino acids. Germline V CDR1 and CDR2: SGHDT, YYEEEE. V gave up 0 bases and J gave up 5 bases, with 8 bases separating them. In DNA form, the CDR3 reads TGTGCCAGCAGCTTGGGGGCCTTGGAGACCCAGTACTTC. Translating gives CASSLGALETQYF.

This clonotype came up many times. J is TRBJ2-6 and V is TRBV12-3 or TRBV12-4; 7 bases fit TRBD1. This CDR3 has 18 amino acids. V was pared by 3 bases and J by 0 bases, with 8 bases of the junction left unmatched. CDR3 in amino acids: CASSLVAGGSSGANVLTF. The CDR3 coding sequence is TGTGCCAGCAGTTTGGTGGCAGGGGGAAGCTCTGGGGCCAACGTCCTGACTTTC.

This chain links TRBV9 with TRBJ2-2, with 7 bases matching TRBD2. Germline values: CDR1 SGDLS, CDR2 YYNGEE. The CDR3 spans 14 residues. The J segment lost 6 bases and the V segment lost 2 bases, leaving 4 bases of the junction unmatched. In nucleotides, the CDR3 is TGTGCCAGCAGCGTTGGCGGGGGTGCCGGGGAGCTGTTTTTT. The encoded protein is CASSVGGGAGELFF.

This sequence joins TRBV9 and TRBJ1-1, with 7 bases matching TRBD1. Germline loops: CDR1 SGDLS, CDR2 YYNGEE. With V trimmed by 3 bases and J by 1 base, 9 bases remained unmatched. The CDR3 contains 16 residues. CDR3 protein: CASSDHRGTSNTEAFF. CDR3 DNA sequence: TGTGCCAGCAGCGACCACAGGGGTACGTCGAACACTGAAGCTTTCTTT. Variable domain in full (rest from reference TRBV9 and TRBJ1-1): DSGVTQTPKHLITATGQRVTLRCSPRSGDLSVYWYQQSLDQGLQFLIQYYNGEERAKGNILERFSAQQFPDLHSELNLSSLELGDSALYFCASSDHRGTSNTEAFFGQGTRLTVV.

The chain employs TRBV4-1 and TRBJ2-2; D not resolved. The CDR3 covers 14 residues. From germline, CDR1 is MGHRA and CDR2 YSYEKL. Trimming cost V 0 bases and J 6 bases, with 8 bases left between them. CDR3 amino acids: CASSQESGSGELFF. CDR3 DNA sequence: TGCGCCAGCAGCCAAGAATCCGGGTCCGGGGAGCTGTTTTTT.

This clonotype showed up just a few times. This CDR3 reads CASKGWTGGMTDTQYF. The DNA for the CDR3 is TGTGCCAGCAAGGGATGGACGGGGGGCATGACAGATACGCAGTATTTT. The chain couples TRBV6-4 to TRBJ2-3; D is possibly TRBD2 (7 bases). The germline V gene has CDR1 MRHNA and CDR2 SNTAGT. The CDR3 extends over 16 amino acids. The V and J ends lost 7 bases and 3 bases respectively, with 20 bases between them.

This chain connects TRBV2 to TRBJ2-1; unclear D gene. The CDR3 runs to 14 residues. Trimming cost V 10 bases and J 3 bases, with 16 bases left between them. CDR1 is SNHLY, CDR2 FYNNEI, per germline. Written as DNA, the CDR3 is TGTGCCACCAACCCTGGGGTGTTCTACAATGAGCAGTTCTTC. It specifies CATNPGVFYNEQFF. The whole variable domain, remainder taken from reference TRBV2 and TRBJ2-1, is EPEVTQTPSHQVTQMGQEVILRCVPISNHLYFYWYRQILGQKVEFLVSFYNNEISEKSEIFDDQFSVERPDGSNFTLKIRSTKLEDSAMYFCATNPGVFYNEQFFGPGTRLTVL.

The chain couples TRBV6-1 to TRBJ2-7; the match to TRBD2 covers 9 bases. After removal of 4 bases from V and 1 base from J, the junction contained 14 bases not matched to a gene. CDR3 length: 18 residues. Germline-derived CDR1 and CDR2 are MNHNS and SASEGT. CDR3 in DNA: TGTGCCAGCAGTGTGCACACCAGCGGGGGGACCCATTCCTACGAGCAGTACGTC. Translated, it gives CASSVHTSGGTHSYEQYV.

This clonotype was counted between two and nine times. The chain uses TRBV19 and TRBJ2-1, with D tentatively TRBD2 (7 bases). This CDR3 is built from 17 residues. V was pared by 1 base and J by 7 bases, with 20 bases between. Germline V gene data show CDR1 as LNHDA and CDR2 as SQIVND (reference sequence). CDR3 bases: TGTGCCAGTAGTATAGTGGACAGCTACGTCGGGAGGAATGAGCAGTTCTTC. Translation gives CASSIVDSYVGRNEQFF.

The V and J genes are TRBV7-8 and TRBJ2-1; D call uncertain. The CDR3 consists of 16 residues. The V end was cut by 6 bases, the J end by 0 bases, with 15 bases between. Germline CDR1 reads SGHVS; CDR2 reads FQNEAQ. The CDR3 nucleotides read TGTGCCAGCAGGGAAAGACGGACCAGCTCCTACAATGAGCAGTTCTTC. It yields the protein CASRERRTSSYNEQFF.